What follows are 9 T cell receptor beta chains derived from one specimen sequenced in a study of blood T cell repertoires in COVID-19. Data came from immunoSEQ multiplex PCR; TCRdb stores just in-frame clones and leaves some out. The data hold around 82,000 clones, with roughly 90% observed a single time. Sequencing used peripheral blood. These TCRs come from a man between 65 and 80 years old with active or convalescent COVID-19.

The V gene is TRBV11-2, the J gene TRBJ2-1; 12 nucleotides align to TRBD2. The J segment lost 2 bases and the V segment lost 4 bases, leaving 0 bases of the junction unmatched. This CDR3 is built from 15 residues. Looked up from germline, CDR1 is SGHAT and CDR2 is FQNNGV. DNA for the CDR3: TGTGCCAGCAGCTCTAGCGGGGGGGCCTACAATGAGCAGTTCTTC. Its protein is CASSSSGGAYNEQFF.

The rearrangement joins TRBV13 to TRBJ2-5; D call uncertain. V lost 3 bases, J lost 5 bases, and 4 bases lay in between. This CDR3 is built from 11 residues. CDR1 is PRHDT, CDR2 FYEKMQ, per germline (reference sequence). The CDR3 DNA follows: TGTGCCAGCAGCTTGGAGGAGACCCAGTACTTC. Protein: CASSLEETQYF.

A single count supports this clone. The CDR3 DNA is TGTGCCAGCAGACCAGTGATCGCGAACACCGGGGAGCTGTTTTTT. Its translation is CASRPVIANTGELFF. The V and J genes are TRBV6-6 and TRBJ2-2; D unclear. CDR1 is MNHNY, CDR2 SVGAGI, per germline (reference sequence). V shed 6 bases and J shed 0 bases, with 11 bases lying between them. The length of the CDR3 is 15 residues.

The chain employs TRBV19 and TRBJ1-5; no firm D call. This CDR3 is built from 13 residues. The ends were cut back, 3 bases at V and 6 bases at J, with 9 bases in the middle. Germline loops: CDR1 LNHDA, CDR2 SQIVND (reference sequence). The CDR3 sequence is CASSIPGPQPQHF. The CDR3 DNA is TGTGCCAGTAGTATTCCGGGTCCTCAGCCCCAGCATTTT.

The genes are TRBV11-2 and TRBJ2-1, with D perhaps TRBD1 (6 bases). CDR1 SGHAT and CDR2 FQNNGV come from the germline V gene. V was clipped by 4 bases and J by 3 bases, with 13 bases between them. The CDR3 runs to 15 residues. In nucleotides, the CDR3 is TGTGCCAGCAGCTCCCAGGGGCAAAGCTACAATGAGCAGTTCTTC. It encodes CASSSQGQSYNEQFF.

The rearrangement uses TRBV2 and TRBJ2-3; TRBD1 matches 7 bases. The J segment lost 4 bases and the V segment lost 6 bases, leaving 10 bases of the junction unmatched. The germline CDR1 and CDR2 sequences are SNHLY and FYNNEI. This CDR3 contains 15 residues. CDR3 nucleotides: TGTGCCAGCAGCTCACAGGGGTGGGTGGCAGATACGCAGTATTTT. This codes for CASSSQGWVADTQYF. The full variable domain, completed using reference TRBV2 and TRBJ2-3, is EPEVTQTPSHQVTQMGQEVILRCVPISNHLYFYWYRQILGQKVEFLVSFYNNEISEKSEIFDDQFSVERPDGSNFTLKIRSTKLEDSAMYFCASSSQGWVADTQYFGPGTRLTVL.

The CDR3 bases are TGTGCCAGCAGCTTGTATCGCACAGGGGCCCTCCGGGAGCCCCAGCATTTT. Translation gives CASSLYRTGALREPQHF. The chain combines TRBV5-6 with TRBJ1-5; 7 positions match TRBD1. From germline, CDR1 is SGHDT and CDR2 YYEEEE. The CDR3 runs 17 residues. J was trimmed by 8 bases and V by 1 base; bases with no gene match: 15.

This clone was seen a few times. The rearrangement uses TRBV5-5 and TRBJ1-1; D ambiguous. Trimming shortened V by 4 bases and J by 3 bases, and 10 bases separated the two germline ends. Per the germline V gene, CDR1 is SGHKS and CDR2 is YYEKEE (reference sequence). The CDR3 spans 13 residues. The DNA of the CDR3 is TGTGCCAGCAGCCACAGTCTATACACTGAAGCTTTCTTT. Protein sequence: CASSHSLYTEAFF.

This clone was observed once. The CDR3 nucleotides are TGCGCCAGCAGCTTAGGTAGCGGGGTCACAGATACGCAGTATTTT. It specifies CASSLGSGVTDTQYF. The V call is TRBV5-1, the J call TRBJ2-3, with 8 bases aligning to TRBD2. Germline CDR1 SGHRS, CDR2 YFSETQ. V shed 2 bases and J 2 bases; nucleotides not matched to a gene: 4. The CDR3 runs 15 residues.